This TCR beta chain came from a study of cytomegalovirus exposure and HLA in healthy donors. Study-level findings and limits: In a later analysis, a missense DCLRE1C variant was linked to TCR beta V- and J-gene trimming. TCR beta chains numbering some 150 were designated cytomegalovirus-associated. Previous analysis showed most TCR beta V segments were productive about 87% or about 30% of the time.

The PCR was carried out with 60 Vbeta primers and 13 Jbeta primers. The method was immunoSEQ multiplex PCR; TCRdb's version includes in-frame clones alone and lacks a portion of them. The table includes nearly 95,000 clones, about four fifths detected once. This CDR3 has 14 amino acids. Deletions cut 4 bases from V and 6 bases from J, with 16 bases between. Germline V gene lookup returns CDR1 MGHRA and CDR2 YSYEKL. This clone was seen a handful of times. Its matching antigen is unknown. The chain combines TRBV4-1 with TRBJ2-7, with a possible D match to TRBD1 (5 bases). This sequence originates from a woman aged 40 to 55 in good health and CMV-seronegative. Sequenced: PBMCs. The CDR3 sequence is CASSPGRGTREQYF. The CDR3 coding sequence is TGCGCCAGCAGCCCCGGAAGGGGTACTCGCGAGCAGTACTTC.